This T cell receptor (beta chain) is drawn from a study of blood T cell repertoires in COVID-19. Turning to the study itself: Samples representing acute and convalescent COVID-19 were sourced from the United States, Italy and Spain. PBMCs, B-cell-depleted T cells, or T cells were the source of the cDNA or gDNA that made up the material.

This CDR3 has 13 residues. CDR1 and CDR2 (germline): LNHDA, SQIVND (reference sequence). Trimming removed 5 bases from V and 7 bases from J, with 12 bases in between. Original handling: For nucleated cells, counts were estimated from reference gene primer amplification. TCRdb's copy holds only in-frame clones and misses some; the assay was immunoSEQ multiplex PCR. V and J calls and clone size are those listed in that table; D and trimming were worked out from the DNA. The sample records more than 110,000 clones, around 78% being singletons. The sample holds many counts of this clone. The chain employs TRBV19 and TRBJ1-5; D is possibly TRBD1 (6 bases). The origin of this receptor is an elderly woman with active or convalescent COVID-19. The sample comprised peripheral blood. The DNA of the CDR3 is TGTGCCAGTAGTTTCAGGGGTGGGCAGCCCCAGCATTTT. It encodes CASSFRGGQPQHF. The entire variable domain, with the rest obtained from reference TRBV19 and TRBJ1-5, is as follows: DGGITQSPKYLFRKEGQNVTLSCEQNLNHDAMYWYRQDPGQGLRLIYYSQIVNDFQKGDIAEGYSVSREKKESFPLTVTSAQKNPTAFYLCASSFRGGQPQHFGDGTRLSIL.